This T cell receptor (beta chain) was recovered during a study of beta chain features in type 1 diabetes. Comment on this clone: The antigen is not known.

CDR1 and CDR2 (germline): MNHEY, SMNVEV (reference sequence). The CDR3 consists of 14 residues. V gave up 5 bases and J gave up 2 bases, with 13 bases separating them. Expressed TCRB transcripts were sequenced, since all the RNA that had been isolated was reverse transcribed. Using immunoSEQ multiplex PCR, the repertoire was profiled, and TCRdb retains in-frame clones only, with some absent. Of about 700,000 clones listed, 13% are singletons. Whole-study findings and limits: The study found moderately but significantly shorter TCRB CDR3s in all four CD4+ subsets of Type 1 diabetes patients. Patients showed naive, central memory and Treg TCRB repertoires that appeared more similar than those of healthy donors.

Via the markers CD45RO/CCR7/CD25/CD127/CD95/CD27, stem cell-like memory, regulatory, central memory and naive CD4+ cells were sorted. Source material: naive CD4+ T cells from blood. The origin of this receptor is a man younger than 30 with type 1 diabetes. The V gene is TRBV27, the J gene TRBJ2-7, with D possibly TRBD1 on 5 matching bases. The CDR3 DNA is TGTGCCAGCAGTAACTACAGGTGGCCCTACGAGCAGTACTTC. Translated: CASSNYRWPYEQYF.